Presented here are 25 T cell receptor beta chains from one specimen sequenced in a study of Ad26.COV2.S vaccination and SARS-CoV-2 variants. Treatment of the sample: some 20 received Ad26.COV2.S at low or high dose, single or two shots; five or six received placebo; per-sample allocation not given. Specimen acquisition occurred on day 63 following the initial vaccine or placebo injection. Here immunoSEQ multiplex PCR was the method, and the copy in TCRdb shows in-frame clones only, minus some. The sample consists of more than 300,000 clones, about 82% of them appearing once. This specimen consisted of peripheral blood, obtained in a trial of Ad26.COV2.S vaccine versus placebo. The origin of the receptors is a person between 18 and 65 years old who received the Ad26.COV2.S COVID-19 vaccine or a placebo.

The V gene is TRBV5-1, the J gene TRBJ1-6, with 9 bases matching TRBD1. V shed 3 bases and J 9 bases; nucleotides not matched to a gene: 4. The CDR3 is 14 amino acids. Germline CDR1 and CDR2: SGHRS and YFSETQ. The CDR3 DNA is TGCGCCAGCAGCTCAGGGACAGGGAGTTCACCCCTCCACTTT. It codes for CASSSGTGSSPLHF.

CDR3: CASSWGVGGPDEQFF. The CDR3 coding sequence is TGTGCCAGCAGCTGGGGAGTGGGGGGCCCAGATGAGCAGTTCTTC. The chain uses TRBV7-2 and TRBJ2-1; either TRBD1 or TRBD2 may supply D (6 bases each). V gave up 4 bases and J gave up 8 bases, with 18 bases separating them. Per the germline V gene, CDR1 is SGHTA and CDR2 is FQGNSA. The CDR3 has 15 amino acids.

V is TRBV14 and J is TRBJ1-3; no reliable D call. The CDR3 is made up of 16 amino acids. Deletions cut 1 base from V and 4 bases from J, with 14 bases between. In germline, CDR1 is SGHDN, CDR2 FVKESK. The CDR3 here is CASSQGRIRAGNTIYF. The CDR3 DNA reads TGTGCCAGCAGCCAAGGGAGAATACGGGCCGGAAACACCATATATTTT.

Of note for this clone: A junction end diverges from the germline sequence, so it may reflect a read error. The chain has TRBV14 and TRBJ2-7; the D gene is possibly TRBD1 (5 bases). The CDR3 length is 12 residues. Germline loops: CDR1 SGHDN, CDR2 FVKESK. The CDR3 DNA follows: TGTGCCAGCAGCCAAGCCCGACAGTCTTCACACTTC. This gives the protein CASSQARQSSHF.

The chain uses TRBV9 and TRBJ1-4, with TRBD1 matching over 9 bases. Germline-derived CDR1 and CDR2 are SGDLS and YYNGEE. V lost 0 bases to trimming and J lost 4 bases; unmatched junction nucleotides: 4. This CDR3 is 16 amino acids long. CDR3 sequence (DNA): TGTGCCAGCAGCGTAGGGAACAGGGGGCGTAATGAAAAACTGTTTTTT. Protein sequence: CASSVGNRGRNEKLFF.

The gene calls are TRBV7-9 and TRBJ1-1, with 7 bases that match TRBD1. Germline trimming cut 5 bases from V and 5 bases from J; bases unmatched to any gene: 8. CDR1 SEHNR and CDR2 FQNEAQ come from the germline V gene (reference sequence). The CDR3 sequence is 14 residues long. The CDR3 region has the DNA TGTGCCAGCAGCCCTACGACAGGGAAGACTGAAGCTTTCTTT. This encodes CASSPTTGKTEAFF.

In this sample, this clone turned up once. The V call is TRBV5-5, the J call TRBJ1-2; TRBD1 might be the D (6 bases). V lost 4 bases and J 10 bases, leaving 17 bases between the germline ends. This CDR3 contains 13 residues. Germline V CDR1 and CDR2: SGHKS, YYEKEE (reference sequence). In DNA, the CDR3 is TGTGCCAGCAGCCCAATGGACAGACCTTCCTACACCTTC. The encoded protein is CASSPMDRPSYTF. The whole variable domain, filled in from reference TRBV5-5 and TRBJ1-2, reads DAGVTQSPTHLIKTRGQQVTLRCSPISGHKSVSWYQQVLGQGPQFIFQYYEKEERGRGNFPDRFSARQFPNYSSELNVNALLLGDSALYLCASSPMDRPSYTFGSGTRLTVV.

This chain links TRBV2 with TRBJ2-7; 12 positions match TRBD1. Germline V gives CDR1 SNHLY, CDR2 FYNNEI. Trimming at V came to 7 bases and at J to 4 bases, leaving 11 bases not matched to a gene. The CDR3 consists of 16 residues. In DNA, the CDR3 is TGTGCCAGCACCTGGGACAGGGGGCTAACTCAATACGAGCAGTACTTC. This sequence encodes CASTWDRGLTQYEQYF.

The chain has TRBV30 and TRBJ1-5; 7 bases fit TRBD1. With V trimmed by 5 bases and J by 2 bases, 3 bases remained unmatched. The germline V gene encodes CDR1 GTSNPN and CDR2 SVGIG (reference sequence). This CDR3 has 13 residues. The CDR3 reads CAWAGTGNQPQHF. CDR3 DNA sequence: TGTGCCTGGGCCGGGACAGGCAATCAGCCCCAGCATTTT. The full variable domain, in which reference TRBV30 and TRBJ1-5 provide the parts outside the CDR3, is SQTIHQWPATLVQPVGSPLSLECTVEGTSNPNLYWYRQAAGRGLQLLFYSVGIGQISSEVPQNLSASRPQDRQFILSSKKLLLSDSGFYLCAWAGTGNQPQHFGDGTRLSIL.

The table lists this clone with many counts. The rearrangement joins TRBV6-5 to TRBJ2-3; tentative D call: TRBD2 (7 bases). Trimming removed 8 bases from V and 6 bases from J, with 21 bases in between. Germline V lookup: CDR1 MNHEY, CDR2 SVGAGI. This CDR3 contains 15 residues. The CDR3, as DNA: TGTGCCAGCGGTATTGAGGGGGGGGGCTTGGATACGCAGTATTTT. This codes for CASGIEGGGLDTQYF.

The CDR3 spells CASLRASGDPEAFF. The CDR3 bases are TGTGCCAGCCTAAGAGCGTCAGGTGACCCTGAAGCTTTCTTT. This sequence joins TRBV28 and TRBJ1-1; no definite D call. Germline V gene sequence: CDR1 MDHEN, CDR2 SYDVKM. The germline V and J ends were trimmed by 8 bases and 6 bases, with 19 bases remaining between them. CDR3 length equals 14 residues. The variable domain in full, with the rest retrieved from reference TRBV28 and TRBJ1-1, is DVKVTQSSRYLVKRTGEKVFLECVQDMDHENMFWYRQDPGLGLRLIYFSYDVKMKEKGDIPEGYSVSREKKERFSLILESASTNQTSMYLCASLRASGDPEAFFGQGTRLTVV.

In this sample, this clone turned up once. The chain links TRBV15 to TRBJ2-7; TRBD1 matches at 9 bases. The CDR3 runs to 15 residues. V dropped 3 bases and J dropped 3; count of bases not matched to a gene: 6. Germline lookup yields CDR1 LNHNV and CDR2 YYDKDF (reference sequence). The CDR3 loop reads CATSSPGTGFYEQYF. In DNA, the CDR3 is TGTGCCACCAGCAGTCCCGGGACAGGGTTCTACGAGCAGTACTTC.

The chain carries TRBV5-1 and TRBJ2-3; 9 bases align to TRBD2. The germline V gene has CDR1 SGHRS and CDR2 YFSETQ. J was trimmed by 1 base and V by 5 bases; bases with no gene match: 2. CDR3 size: 14 residues. CDR3 nucleotides: TGCGCCAGCAGGTTAGCGGGGGGCACAGATACGCAGTATTTT. Its translation is CASRLAGGTDTQYF.

This rearrangement joins TRBV3-1 (or the pseudogene TRBV3-2) to TRBJ2-7; 10 nucleotides line up with TRBD2. The trim removed 3 bases at V and 4 bases at J, leaving 3 bases unmatched. The germline CDR1 and CDR2 sequences are LGHDT and YNNKEL (reference sequence). The CDR3 consists of 14 residues. The CDR3 DNA follows: TGTGCCAGCAGCCAGGGACTAGCGTTGTACGAGCAGTACTTC. It specifies CASSQGLALYEQYF.

In its sample, this clone was seen a few times. The V call is TRBV4-1, the J call TRBJ2-7; tentative D call: TRBD2 (7 bases). CDR3 size: 14 residues. Trimming removed 1 base from V and 9 bases from J, with 16 bases in between. Germline V lookup: CDR1 MGHRA, CDR2 YSYEKL. This CDR3 reads CASSQGPSGGRQYF. The CDR3 DNA is TGCGCCAGCAGCCAAGGCCCTTCGGGGGGCCGGCAGTACTTC.

In regard to this clone: Compared with germline, one end of the junction differs, possibly owing to a read error. The J gene is TRBJ1-1, the V gene TRBV10-3, with 10 bases identical to TRBD1. The germline CDR1 and CDR2 sequences are ENHRY and SYGVKD. The CDR3 loop spans 16 amino acids. The CDR3 loop is CAISGLGTGVKTEAFF. The CDR3, as DNA: TGTGCCATCAGTGGTCTCGGGACAGGGGTGAAGACTGAAGCTTTCTTT.

This clone was found many times. The chain combines TRBV4-1 with TRBJ2-7; 7 bases are shared with TRBD2. Germline values: CDR1 MGHRA, CDR2 YSYEKL. The CDR3 is 13 amino acids. V was clipped by 0 bases and J by 5 bases; unmatched bases: 1. The CDR3 sequence: CASSQDAGDEQYF. For the CDR3, the DNA is TGCGCCAGCAGCCAAGATGCGGGGGACGAGCAGTACTTC.

Regarding this clone: A junction boundary mismatches the germline segment, possibly from a read error. V gene TRBV5-1 combines with J gene TRBJ1-2; D might be TRBD1 (5 bases). CDR1 is SGHRS and CDR2 is YFSETQ in the germline V gene. The CDR3 sequence is 13 residues long. The CDR3: CASSGGDGTNPNF. The CDR3 nucleotides are TGCGCCAGCAGCGGGGGGGACGGAACAAACCCAAACTTC.

The rearrangement links TRBV19 to TRBJ1-5; D remains ambiguous. The CDR3 length is 12 residues. V was pared by 1 base and J by 9 bases, with 7 bases between. The germline V gene has CDR1 LNHDA and CDR2 SQIVND (reference sequence). The CDR3 sequence: CASSIAGRPQHF. In DNA, the CDR3 is TGTGCCAGTAGTATAGCTGGCAGGCCCCAGCATTTT.

The V and J genes are TRBV5-1 and TRBJ2-2; tentatively, D is TRBD1 or TRBD2 (5 bases each). The CDR3 covers 14 residues. Germline values: CDR1 SGHRS, CDR2 YFSETQ. V lost 4 bases and J 4 bases, leaving 11 bases between the germline ends. CDR3 nucleotides: TGCGCCAGCAGCCGGGACCAAGGCACCGGGGAGCTGTTTTTT. Translated, it gives CASSRDQGTGELFF.

This chain links TRBV7-9 with TRBJ1-2, with unresolved D. This CDR3 region has 14 residues. Germline-derived CDR1 and CDR2 are SEHNR and FQNEAQ (reference sequence). Trimming took 1 base from V and 4 from J, leaving 10 bases between them. Here the CDR3 reads CASSLEGFAYGYTF. The CDR3 DNA follows: TGTGCCAGCAGCTTAGAGGGATTTGCCTATGGCTACACCTTC.

A word on this clone: Other DNA sequences in the same sample also yield this CDR3. The rearrangement links TRBV12-3 or TRBV12-4 to TRBJ1-5; D unresolved. V lost 2 bases and J lost 7, with 9 bases in between. This CDR3 region has 13 residues. CDR3 sequence reads: CASSLTSNQPQHF. Here the CDR3 DNA reads TGTGCCAGCAGTTTAACGTCGAACCAGCCCCAGCATTTT.

This clone was counted only a few times. The rearrangement joins TRBV19 to TRBJ1-5, with 8 bases aligning to TRBD1. The germline CDR1 and CDR2 sequences are LNHDA and SQIVND (reference sequence). The CDR3 sequence is 19 residues long. V was pared by 3 bases and J by 5 bases, with 18 bases of the junction left unmatched. CDR3 sequence reads: CASSIAQGARTTRYQPQHF. The CDR3 DNA follows: TGTGCCAGTAGTATCGCCCAGGGGGCGAGAACGACGAGATATCAGCCCCAGCATTTT.

The chain uses TRBV28 and TRBJ1-2; D is uncertain. Germline CDR1 reads MDHEN; CDR2 reads SYDVKM. CDR3 length equals 15 residues. Deletions cut 5 bases from V and 1 base from J, with 14 bases between. CDR3 sequence reads: CASSVGLSLNYGYTF. Here the CDR3 DNA reads TGTGCCAGCAGTGTGGGCCTTTCCCTTAACTATGGCTACACCTTC.

This clone was seen a few times. J is TRBJ2-1 and V is TRBV30; D ambiguous. With 3 bases removed from V and 1 base from J, the gap between germline ends came to 7 bases. The CDR3 covers 13 residues. CDR1 and CDR2 (germline): GTSNPN, SVGIG (reference sequence). CDR3: CAWRTRSYNEQFF. The DNA for the CDR3 is TGTGCCTGGAGGACTCGATCCTACAATGAGCAGTTCTTC.